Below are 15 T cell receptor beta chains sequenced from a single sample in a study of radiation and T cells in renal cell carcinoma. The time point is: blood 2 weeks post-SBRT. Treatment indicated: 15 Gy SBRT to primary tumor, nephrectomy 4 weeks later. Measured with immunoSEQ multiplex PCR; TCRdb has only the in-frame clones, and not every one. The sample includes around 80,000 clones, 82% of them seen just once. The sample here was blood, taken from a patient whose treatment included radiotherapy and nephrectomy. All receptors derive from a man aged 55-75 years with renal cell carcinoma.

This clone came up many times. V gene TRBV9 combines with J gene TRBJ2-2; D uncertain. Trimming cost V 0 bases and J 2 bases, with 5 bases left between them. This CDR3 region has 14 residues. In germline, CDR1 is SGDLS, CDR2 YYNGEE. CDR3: CASSVVRNTGELFF. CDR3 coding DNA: TGTGCCAGCAGCGTAGTAAGAAACACCGGGGAGCTGTTTTTT. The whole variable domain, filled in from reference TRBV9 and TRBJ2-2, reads DSGVTQTPKHLITATGQRVTLRCSPRSGDLSVYWYQQSLDQGLQFLIQYYNGEERAKGNILERFSAQQFPDLHSELNLSSLELGDSALYFCASSVVRNTGELFFGEGSRLTVL.

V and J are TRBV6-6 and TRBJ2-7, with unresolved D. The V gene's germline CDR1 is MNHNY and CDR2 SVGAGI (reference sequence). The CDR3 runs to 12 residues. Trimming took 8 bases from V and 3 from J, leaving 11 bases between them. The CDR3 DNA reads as TGTGCCAGCGGTCGACGCCTCTACGAGCAGTACTTC. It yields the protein CASGRRLYEQYF.

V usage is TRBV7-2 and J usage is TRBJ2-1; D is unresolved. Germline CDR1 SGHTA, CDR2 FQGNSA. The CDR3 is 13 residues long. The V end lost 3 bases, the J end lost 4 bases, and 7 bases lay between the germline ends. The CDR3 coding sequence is TGTGCCAGCAGCTTGCAGATTTACAATGAGCAGTTCTTC. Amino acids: CASSLQIYNEQFF.

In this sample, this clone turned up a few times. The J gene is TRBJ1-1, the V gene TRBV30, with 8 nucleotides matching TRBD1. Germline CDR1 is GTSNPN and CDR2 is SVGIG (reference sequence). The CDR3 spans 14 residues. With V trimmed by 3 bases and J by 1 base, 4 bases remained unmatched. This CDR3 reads CAWRGDRRNTEAFF. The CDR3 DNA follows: TGTGCCTGGAGGGGGGACAGGAGGAACACTGAAGCTTTCTTT.

The CDR3 DNA reads TGTGCCAGCAGTCCCCGGACAGGGGGCGGGTATGAGCAGTTCTTC. Translated: CASSPRTGGGYEQFF. The chain is built from TRBV6-4 and TRBJ2-1; 11 nucleotides agree with TRBD1. This CDR3 spans 15 amino acids. Germline CDR1 and CDR2: MRHNA and SNTAGT. The V gene end was trimmed by 5 bases and the J gene end by 8 bases; junction bases not matched to a gene: 8.

The CDR3 loop reads CASSLGQGTDTQYF. The CDR3 region has the DNA TGTGCCAGCAGCTTAGGTCAGGGCACAGATACGCAGTATTTT. V and J are TRBV11-3 and TRBJ2-3; D ambiguous. Germline V gene lookup returns CDR1 SGHNT and CDR2 YENEEA. Trimming pared 1 base from V and 1 base from J, leaving 6 bases between. The CDR3 extends over 14 amino acids.

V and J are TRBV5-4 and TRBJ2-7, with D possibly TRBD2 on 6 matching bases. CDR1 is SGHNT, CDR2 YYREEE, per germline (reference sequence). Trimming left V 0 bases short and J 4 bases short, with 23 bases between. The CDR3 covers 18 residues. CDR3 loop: CASSLGPRGGPERYEQYF. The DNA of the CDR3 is TGTGCCAGCAGCTTGGGCCCTCGAGGAGGGCCGGAGCGGTACGAGCAGTACTTC.

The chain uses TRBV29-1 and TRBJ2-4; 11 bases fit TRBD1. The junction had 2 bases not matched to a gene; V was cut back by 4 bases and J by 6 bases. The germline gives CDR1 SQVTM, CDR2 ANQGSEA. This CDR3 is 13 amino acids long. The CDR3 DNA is TGCAGCGTTGGGACAGGGGGCGGAAACATTCAGTACTTC. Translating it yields CSVGTGGGNIQYF. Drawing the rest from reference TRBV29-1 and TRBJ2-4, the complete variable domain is SAVISQKPSRDICQRGTSLTIQCQVDSQVTMMFWYRQQPGQSLTLIATANQGSEATYESGFVIDKFPISRPNLTFSTLTVSNMSPEDSSIYLCSVGTGGGNIQYFGAGTRLSVL.

The CDR3 spells CASSPQLSNTGELFF. The CDR3 nucleotides are TGTGCCAGCAGCCCACAGCTTTCGAACACCGGGGAGCTGTTTTTT. The J gene is TRBJ2-2, the V gene TRBV2; no firm D call. V was cut by 6 bases and J by 0 bases, with 11 bases left in between. Germline CDR1 reads SNHLY; CDR2 reads FYNNEI. CDR3 length: 15 amino acids.

In DNA form, the CDR3 reads TGTGCCAGCAGCGCCTTAGTGCGCGAGCAGTACTTC. Its protein product is CASSALVREQYF. The chain recombines TRBV6-1 with TRBJ2-7, with D hard to call. Germline assignment: CDR1 MNHNS and CDR2 SASEGT. The CDR3 totals 12 residues. V lost 6 bases to trimming and J lost 6 bases, with 12 bases between them.

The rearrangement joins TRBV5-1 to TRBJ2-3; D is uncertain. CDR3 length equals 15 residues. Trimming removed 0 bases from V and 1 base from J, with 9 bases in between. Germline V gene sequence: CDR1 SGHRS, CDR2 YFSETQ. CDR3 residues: CASSLDAVGTDTQYF. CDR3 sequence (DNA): TGCGCCAGCAGCTTGGACGCGGTGGGCACAGATACGCAGTATTTT.

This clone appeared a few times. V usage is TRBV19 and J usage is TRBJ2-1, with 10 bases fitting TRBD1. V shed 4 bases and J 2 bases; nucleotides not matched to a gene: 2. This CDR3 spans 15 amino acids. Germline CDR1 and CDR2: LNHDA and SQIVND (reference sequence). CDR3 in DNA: TGTGCCAGTAGTAGAGGACAGGGGGCCTACAATGAGCAGTTCTTC. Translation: CASSRGQGAYNEQFF. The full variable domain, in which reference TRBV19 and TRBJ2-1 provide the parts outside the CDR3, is DGGITQSPKYLFRKEGQNVTLSCEQNLNHDAMYWYRQDPGQGLRLIYYSQIVNDFQKGDIAEGYSVSREKKESFPLTVTSAQKNPTAFYLCASSRGQGAYNEQFFGPGTRLTVL.

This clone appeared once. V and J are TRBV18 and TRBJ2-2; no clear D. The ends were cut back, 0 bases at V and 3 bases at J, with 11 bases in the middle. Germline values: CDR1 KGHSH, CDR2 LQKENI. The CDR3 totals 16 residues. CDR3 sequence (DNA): TGTGCCAGCTCACCACCCTCGCAGAGGTACACCGGGGAGCTGTTTTTT. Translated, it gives CASSPPSQRYTGELFF.

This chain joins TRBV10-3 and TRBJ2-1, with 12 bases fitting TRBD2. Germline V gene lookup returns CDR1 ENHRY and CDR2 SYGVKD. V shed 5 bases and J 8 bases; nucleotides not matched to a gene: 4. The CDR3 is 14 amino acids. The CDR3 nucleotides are TGTGCCATCAGTCTAGCGGGAGGGAGGTATGAGCAGTTCTTC. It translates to CAISLAGGRYEQFF.

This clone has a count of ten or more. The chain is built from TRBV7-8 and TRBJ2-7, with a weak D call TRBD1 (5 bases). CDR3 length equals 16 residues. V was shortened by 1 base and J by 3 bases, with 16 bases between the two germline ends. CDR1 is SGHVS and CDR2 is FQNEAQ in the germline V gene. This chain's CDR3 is CASSLEVGTGFYEQYF. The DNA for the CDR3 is TGTGCCAGCAGCTTAGAAGTCGGAACAGGATTCTACGAGCAGTACTTC.